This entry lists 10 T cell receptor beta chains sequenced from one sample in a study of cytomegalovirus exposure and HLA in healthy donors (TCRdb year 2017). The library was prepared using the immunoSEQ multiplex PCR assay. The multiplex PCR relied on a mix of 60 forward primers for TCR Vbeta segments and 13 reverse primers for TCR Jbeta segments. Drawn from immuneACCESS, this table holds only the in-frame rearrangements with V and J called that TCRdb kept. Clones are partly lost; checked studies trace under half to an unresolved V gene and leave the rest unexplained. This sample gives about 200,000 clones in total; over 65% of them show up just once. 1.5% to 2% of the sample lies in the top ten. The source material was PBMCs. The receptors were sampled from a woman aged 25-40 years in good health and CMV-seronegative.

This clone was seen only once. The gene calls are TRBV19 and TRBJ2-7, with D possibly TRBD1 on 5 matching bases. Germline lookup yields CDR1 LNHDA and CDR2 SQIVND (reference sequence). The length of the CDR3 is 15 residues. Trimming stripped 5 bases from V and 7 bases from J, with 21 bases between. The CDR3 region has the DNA TGTGCCAGTAGTCTGCGCAAGACAGCGCTCTATGAGCAGTACTTC. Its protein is CASSLRKTALYEQYF.

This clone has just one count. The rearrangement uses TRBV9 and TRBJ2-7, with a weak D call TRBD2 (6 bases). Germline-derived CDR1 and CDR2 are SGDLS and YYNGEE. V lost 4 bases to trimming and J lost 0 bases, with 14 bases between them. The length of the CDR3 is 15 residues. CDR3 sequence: CASSPEGFSSYEQYF. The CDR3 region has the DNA TGTGCCAGCAGCCCGGAGGGCTTCAGCTCCTACGAGCAGTACTTC.

The CDR3 DNA reads as TGCGCCAGCAGCCCGGACGTACAGGGATTCAATGAAAAACTGTTTTTT. Amino acid sequence: CASSPDVQGFNEKLFF. The chain recombines TRBV4-3 with TRBJ1-4, with D tentatively TRBD1 (6 bases). Germline CDR1 reads LGHNA; CDR2 reads YSLEER. V was cut by 4 bases and J by 5 bases, with 17 bases left in between. The CDR3 loop spans 16 amino acids.

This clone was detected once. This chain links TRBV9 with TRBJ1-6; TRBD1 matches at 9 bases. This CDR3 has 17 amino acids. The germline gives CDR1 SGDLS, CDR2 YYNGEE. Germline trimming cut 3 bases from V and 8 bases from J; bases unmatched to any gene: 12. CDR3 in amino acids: CASSGGQGSSTYSPLHF. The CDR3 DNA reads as TGTGCCAGCAGCGGGGGACAGGGTTCTTCCACCTATTCACCCCTCCACTTT.

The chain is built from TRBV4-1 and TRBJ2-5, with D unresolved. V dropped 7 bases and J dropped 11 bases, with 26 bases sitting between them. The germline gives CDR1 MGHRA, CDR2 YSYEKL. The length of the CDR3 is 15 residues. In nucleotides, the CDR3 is TGCGCCAGCACCTTCTCAGCTGCCCCGACTTCGGAGCAGTACTTC. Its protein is CASTFSAAPTSEQYF.

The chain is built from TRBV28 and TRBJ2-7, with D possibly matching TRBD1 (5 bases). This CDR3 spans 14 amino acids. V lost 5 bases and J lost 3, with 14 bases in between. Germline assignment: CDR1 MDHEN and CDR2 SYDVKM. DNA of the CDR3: TGTGCCAGCAGTCGGAAGGGGCCCTTCTACGAGCAGTACTTC. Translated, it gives CASSRKGPFYEQYF.

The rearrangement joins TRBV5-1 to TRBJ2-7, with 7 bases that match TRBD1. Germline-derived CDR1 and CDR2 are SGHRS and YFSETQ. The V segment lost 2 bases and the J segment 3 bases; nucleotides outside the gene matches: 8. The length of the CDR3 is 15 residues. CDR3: CASSLNIGTVYEQYF. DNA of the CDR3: TGCGCCAGCAGCTTAAACATCGGGACAGTCTACGAGCAGTACTTC.

CDR3 bases: TGTGCCAGCAGTGTTGGAGGTCTACCCTTGGACATTCAGTACTTC. It specifies CASSVGGLPLDIQYF. This chain joins TRBV6-1 and TRBJ2-4, with D perhaps TRBD2 (5 bases). The CDR3 is 15 residues long. CDR1 and CDR2 (germline): MNHNS, SASEGT. Trimming pared 4 bases from V and 8 bases from J, leaving 18 bases between.

The CDR3 DNA reads as TGTGCCAGCAGTTCCGGGACAGGTACCCGACGCTATGGCTACACCTTC. It encodes CASSSGTGTRRYGYTF. V gene TRBV6-5 combines with J gene TRBJ1-2; the match to TRBD1 covers 8 bases. With 4 bases clipped from V and 4 bases from J, the junction kept 11 bases outside the gene matches. This CDR3 has 16 residues. The V gene's germline CDR1 is MNHEY and CDR2 SVGAGI.

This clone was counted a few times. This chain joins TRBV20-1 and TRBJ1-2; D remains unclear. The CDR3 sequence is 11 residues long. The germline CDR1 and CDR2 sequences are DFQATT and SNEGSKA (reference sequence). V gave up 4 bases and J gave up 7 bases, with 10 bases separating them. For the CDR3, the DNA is TGCAGTGCTAAACAGATCGGTGGCTACACCTTC. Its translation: CSAKQIGGYTF.